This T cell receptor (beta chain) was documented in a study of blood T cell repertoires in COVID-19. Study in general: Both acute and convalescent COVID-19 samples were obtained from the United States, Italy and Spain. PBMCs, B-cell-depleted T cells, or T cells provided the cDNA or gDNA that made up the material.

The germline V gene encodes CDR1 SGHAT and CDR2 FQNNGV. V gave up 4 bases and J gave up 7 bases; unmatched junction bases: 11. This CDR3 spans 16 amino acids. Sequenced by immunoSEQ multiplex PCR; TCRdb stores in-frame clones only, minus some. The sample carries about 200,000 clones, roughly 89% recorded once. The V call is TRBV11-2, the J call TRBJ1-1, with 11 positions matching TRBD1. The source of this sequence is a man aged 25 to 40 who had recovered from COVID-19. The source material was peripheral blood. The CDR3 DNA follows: TGTGCCAGCAGCTCTCCGGACAGGGGGCTTCTGGATGAAGCTTTCTTT. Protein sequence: CASSSPDRGLLDEAFF.